This T cell receptor (beta chain) was documented in a study of Ad26.COV2.S vaccination and SARS-CoV-2 variants. Study at large: Donor got 5x10^10 or 1x10^11 viral particles of Ad26.COV2.S.

The sample's treatment: some 20 received Ad26.COV2.S at low or high dose, single or two shots; several received placebo; per-sample allocation not given. Following the first vaccine or placebo injection, samples were taken on day 63. Details on this clone: Its antigen is as yet unknown.

This CDR3 contains 16 residues. The V end lost 2 bases, the J end lost 1 base, and 13 bases lay between the germline ends. The germline V gene encodes CDR1 MNHEY and CDR2 SVGEGT. The data were produced by immunoSEQ multiplex PCR, yet TCRdb's version contains in-frame clones alone and is incomplete. The table lists around 370,000 clones, approximately 81% of them singletons. Study-wide findings and caveats: The authors reported substantial breadth in spike-specific CD8+ and CD4+ T cell responses after vaccination.

The chain recombines TRBV6-2 or TRBV6-3 with TRBJ2-3; D unresolved. Here the sequenced sample was peripheral blood, taken in a trial of Ad26.COV2.S vaccine versus placebo. This sequence was found in a person aged 18 to 59 who received the Ad26.COV2.S COVID-19 vaccine or a placebo. The CDR3 coding sequence is TGTGCCAGCAGTTACGGGTCCGAAGGTCGCACAGATACGCAGTATTTT. Amino acids: CASSYGSEGRTDTQYF.